This T cell receptor beta chain was sequenced during a study of blood T cell repertoires in COVID-19. Study-wide background: The United States, Italy and Spain were the sources of the acute and convalescent COVID-19 samples. From T cells, B-cell-depleted T cells, or PBMCs came the material, which was cDNA or gDNA.

The CDR3 is made up of 15 amino acids. V was pared by 0 bases and J by 4 bases, with 13 bases between. Germline V lookup: CDR1 SGHRS, CDR2 YFSETQ. In the study's own analysis: From reference gene primer amplification, estimates of nucleated cell counts were derived. Generated by immunoSEQ multiplex PCR, the TCRdb table keeps only in-frame clones and is missing some. V, J and clone size were drawn from that table, and D and trimming were deduced from the DNA. The profile shows approximately 230,000 clones, under 85% of them singletons. Sequencing was done on a sample of peripheral blood. This clonotype originated in a woman in her 40s with active or convalescent COVID-19. The V and J genes are TRBV5-1 and TRBJ1-2, with a weak D call TRBD1 (6 bases). CDR3 region: CASSLAGQIVYGYTF. As DNA, the CDR3 is TGCGCCAGCAGCTTGGCCGGACAGATCGTCTATGGCTACACCTTC.